This paragraph reports one T cell receptor beta chain. Its antigen is currently unknown. Trimming took off 6 bases at V and 6 bases at J, with 17 bases between the two ends. Germline CDR1 SEHNR, CDR2 FQNEAQ (reference sequence). This CDR3 is built from 14 residues. These data are taken from a study of cytomegalovirus exposure and HLA in healthy donors. The wider study: There were nearly 120 million unique TCR beta sequences, drawn from about 190 million T cells, in an earlier analysis. Study-wide results and limits: The records held CMV serostatus as the only immune exposure information. Associated with cytomegalovirus, according to the listing, were 150 to 200 TCR beta chains.

Amplification used 60 Vbeta primers and 13 Jbeta primers. Per the original methods: An analysis that came later counted tens of millions of unique TCR beta chains, about 10 million shared. Using immunoSEQ multiplex PCR, the repertoire was profiled, and TCRdb retains in-frame clones only, with some absent. That table supplies the V and J calls and clone size; D and trimming were determined from the DNA. The table includes roughly 160,000 clones, about 80% detected once. This clonotype was sampled from a man aged 18 to 35 in good health and CMV-seropositive. The chain uses TRBV7-9 and TRBJ1-1; maybe TRBD1 (6 bases). What was sequenced was PBMCs. The CDR3 sequence: CASSSAAGDAEAFF. The CDR3 nucleotides read TGTGCCAGCAGTTCCGCGGCAGGGGACGCTGAAGCTTTCTTT.